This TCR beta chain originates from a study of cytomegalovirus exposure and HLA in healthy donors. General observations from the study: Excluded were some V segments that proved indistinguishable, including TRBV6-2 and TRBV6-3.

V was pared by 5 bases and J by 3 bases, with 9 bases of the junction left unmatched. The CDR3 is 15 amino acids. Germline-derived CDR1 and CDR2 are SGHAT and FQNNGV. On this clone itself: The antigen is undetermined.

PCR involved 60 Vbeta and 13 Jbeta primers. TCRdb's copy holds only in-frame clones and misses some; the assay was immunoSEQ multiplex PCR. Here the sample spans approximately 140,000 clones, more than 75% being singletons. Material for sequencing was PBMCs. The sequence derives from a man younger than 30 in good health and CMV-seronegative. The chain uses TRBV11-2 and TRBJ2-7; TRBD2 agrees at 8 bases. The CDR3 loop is CASSARVAGHYEQYF. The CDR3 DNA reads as TGTGCCAGCAGCGCCCGGGTAGCGGGACACTACGAGCAGTACTTC. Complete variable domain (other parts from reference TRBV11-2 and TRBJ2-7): EAGVAQSPRYKIIEKRQSVAFWCNPISGHATLYWYQQILGQGPKLLIQFQNNGVVDDSQLPKDRFSAERLKGVDSTLKIQPAKLEDSAVYLCASSARVAGHYEQYFGPGTRLTVT.